The 29 T cell receptor beta chains presented below share a single source sample, sequenced in a study of post-analysis software for immune sequencing data. Study-wide findings and caveats: Four or five TRBV segments were significantly more frequent in patients than in controls. TRBV5-6, TRBV5-1 and TRBV20-1 were among these segments.

Antigen specificity for these receptors is unknown. Each TCR beta cDNA library carried unique molecular identifiers. TCRdb re-analysed the PCR reads in MiXCR, keeping a single row per CDR3 protein. Seen here are about 820,000 distinct CDR3 sequences, roughly 58% observed once, and the top ten hold approximately 4.2%. Sequencing was done on a sample of blood. The receptors here all came from a girl aged 5 to 17 with multiple sclerosis.

This rearrangement joins TRBV4-1 to TRBJ2-5; 8 bases match TRBD2. The DNA end is a closer match to TRBJ2-7, so the J assignment may be wrong. The CDR3 is 17 residues long. Germline V gives CDR1 MGHRA, CDR2 YSYEKL. The CDR3 DNA is TGCGCCAGCAGCCAGGAGGGTACTAGCGGTGCCGCCTACGAGCAGTACTTC. Protein sequence: CASSQEGTSGAAYEQYF.

The chain carries TRBV2 and TRBJ2-5, with 10 bases that match TRBD1. The length of the CDR3 is 14 residues. CDR1 and CDR2 (germline): SNHLY, FYNNEI. V gave up 6 bases and J gave up 6 bases; unmatched junction bases: 7. The CDR3 DNA reads TGTGCCAGCAGCCCCGGGACAGGGGAACAGACCCAGTACTTC. This gives the protein CASSPGTGEQTQYF.

This chain uses TRBV20-1 with TRBJ2-1; 12 bases fit TRBD2. This CDR3 is built from 15 residues. Germline-derived CDR1 and CDR2 are DFQATT and SNEGSKA (reference sequence). J gave up 4 bases and V 6 bases, and 7 bases lay outside the gene matches. The DNA of the CDR3 is TGCAGTGCGGAGCGGACTAGCGGGGCTTACAATGAGCAGTTCTTC. Amino acid sequence: CSAERTSGAYNEQFF.

There are a few counts of this clonotype. This chain links TRBV19 with TRBJ2-2; TRBD2 is a possible D gene (6 bases). The CDR3 loop spans 16 amino acids. With 4 bases removed from V and 0 bases from J, the gap between germline ends came to 12 bases. Germline V CDR1 and CDR2: LNHDA, SQIVND (reference sequence). The CDR3 DNA reads as TGTGCCAGTAGTACTCTCCCGGGGGCGAACACCGGGGAGCTGTTTTTT. Its protein is CASSTLPGANTGELFF.

The V gene is TRBV15, the J gene TRBJ1-2; D uncertain. Trimming shortened V by 0 bases and J by 7 bases, and 6 bases separated the two germline ends. This CDR3 region has 12 residues. Germline V lookup: CDR1 LNHNV, CDR2 YYDKDF (reference sequence). This CDR3 is CATSRDRIGYTF. The CDR3 DNA reads as TGTGCCACCAGCAGAGATCGGATTGGCTACACCTTC.

This clonotype was seen a handful of times. The V call is TRBV2, the J call TRBJ2-7; possible D gene TRBD1, 5 bases. Trimming left V 7 bases short and J 3 bases short, with 10 bases between. The CDR3 is 12 residues long. Germline V gene sequence: CDR1 SNHLY, CDR2 FYNNEI. CDR3 sequence: CASTDSFYEQYF. CDR3 in DNA: TGTGCCAGCACCGACAGTTTCTACGAGCAGTACTTC. Based on the CDR3 plus reference TRBV2 and TRBJ2-7, the full variable domain is EPEVTQTPSHQVTQMGQEVILRCVPISNHLYFYWYRQILGQKVEFLVSFYNNEISEKSEIFDDQFSVERPDGSNFTLKIRSTKLEDSAMYFCASTDSFYEQYFGPGTRLTVT.

The chain employs TRBV20-1 and TRBJ2-4; possibly TRBD1 for D (5 bases). With 3 bases removed from V and 1 base from J, the gap between germline ends came to 19 bases. Per the germline V gene, CDR1 is DFQATT and CDR2 is SNEGSKA (reference sequence). The CDR3 spans 17 residues. CDR3: CSASTMVQGPAKNIQYF. In DNA form, the CDR3 reads TGCAGTGCTAGTACGATGGTCCAGGGCCCTGCCAAAAACATTCAGTACTTC.

The CDR3 bases are TGTGCCATCAAGGGGCGACAACACTACGAGCAGTACTTC. It yields the protein CAIKGRQHYEQYF. This rearrangement joins TRBV10-3 to TRBJ2-7; tentative D call: TRBD1 (5 bases). From germline, CDR1 is ENHRY and CDR2 SYGVKD. V was cut by 7 bases and J by 3 bases, with 13 bases left in between. The CDR3 loop spans 13 amino acids.

This clonotype was observed a few times. This rearrangement joins TRBV5-1 to TRBJ2-5, with D unresolved. TRBJ2-7 matches the DNA end more closely, so the J call is doubtful. The CDR3 has 15 residues. Per germline, CDR1 SGHRS and CDR2 YFSETQ. Here the CDR3 reads CASSFLQSGLNEQYF. The CDR3 nucleotides read TGCGCCAGCAGCTTCCTTCAGTCGGGTCTTAACGAGCAGTACTTC.

This clonotype was counted a single time. The chain has TRBV10-3 and TRBJ1-2; a possible D gene is TRBD1 (5 bases). V lost 6 bases and J 6 bases, leaving 17 bases between the germline ends. Germline loops: CDR1 ENHRY, CDR2 SYGVKD. The CDR3 runs to 14 residues. The CDR3 region has the DNA TGTGCCATCAGCAGAACGGGGGGTAGCGATGGCTACACCTTC. Its protein is CAISRTGGSDGYTF.

The chain has TRBV6-2 or TRBV6-3 and TRBJ2-1, with D possibly TRBD2 on 6 matching bases. CDR1 and CDR2 (germline): MNHEY, SVGEGT. The CDR3 is 16 amino acids. V lost 5 bases to trimming and J lost 4 bases, with 18 bases between them. Here the CDR3 DNA reads TGTGCCAGCAGTAATCTAAACGGGGGTTATTACAATGAGCAGTTCTTC. Translation gives CASSNLNGGYYNEQFF.

The chain employs TRBV25-1 and TRBJ2-1, with D perhaps given as TRBD1 or TRBD2 (5 bases each). Germline values: CDR1 MGHDK, CDR2 SYGVNS. The CDR3 runs to 13 residues. Trimming removed 2 bases from V and 9 bases from J, with 11 bases in between. CDR3 bases: TGTGCCAGCAGTGAACGTTTGAGGGGTGAGCAGTTCTTC. Protein sequence: CASSERLRGEQFF.

V is TRBV29-1 and J is TRBJ2-1; 8 bases match TRBD1. The V segment lost 6 bases and the J segment 4 bases; nucleotides outside the gene matches: 11. The CDR3 has 15 residues. Per the germline V gene, CDR1 is SQVTM and CDR2 is ANQGSEA. CDR3 in DNA: TGCAGCGTCCCCAAGCCAGGGGGCTCTTACAATGAGCAGTTCTTC. Translated, it gives CSVPKPGGSYNEQFF.

Here the CDR3 reads CSARDRAGGYSPEQYF. The CDR3 nucleotides read TGCAGTGCTAGAGATCGTGCGGGAGGGTATTCGCCCGAGCAGTACTTC. The chain joins TRBV20-1 to TRBJ2-5, with TRBD2 identical over 9 bases. TRBJ2-7 explains the end of the DNA better; the J call may be wrong. Germline-derived CDR1 and CDR2 are DFQATT and SNEGSKA (reference sequence). This CDR3 is built from 16 residues.

V gene TRBV5-1 combines with J gene TRBJ1-1; no definite D call. Per germline, CDR1 SGHRS and CDR2 YFSETQ. Trimming shortened V by 4 bases and J by 5 bases, and 15 bases separated the two germline ends. This CDR3 has 14 amino acids. CDR3 sequence: CASSPLRGMTEAFF. The DNA of the CDR3 is TGCGCCAGCAGCCCACTCCGGGGAATGACTGAAGCTTTCTTT.

V gene TRBV3-1 combines with J gene TRBJ2-2; D ambiguous. Germline lookup yields CDR1 LGHDT and CDR2 YNNKEL (reference sequence). Trimming removed 4 bases at V and 5 bases at J, with 8 bases between. The CDR3 spans 13 residues. The CDR3 DNA sequence: TGTGCCAGCAGCCGGGGTACTACCGGGGAGCTGTTTTTT. It translates to CASSRGTTGELFF.

This clonotype was seen a handful of times. The chain recombines TRBV3-1 with TRBJ2-5; TRBD1 might be the D (6 bases). V was clipped by 0 bases and J by 11 bases, with 19 bases between them. CDR1 and CDR2 (germline): LGHDT, YNNKEL (reference sequence). The CDR3 runs 15 residues. The CDR3 sequence is CASSQDGGPEGEQYF. CDR3 nucleotide sequence: TGTGCCAGCAGCCAAGATGGAGGACCCGAGGGGGAGCAGTACTTC.

CDR3 sequence reads: CASQASGRSYNEQFF. The CDR3 DNA follows: TGCGCCAGCCAGGCAAGCGGGAGATCCTACAATGAGCAGTTCTTC. This chain uses TRBV5-1 with TRBJ2-1, with 8 bases lining up with TRBD2. CDR3 length equals 15 residues. J lost 1 base, V lost 7 bases, and 7 bases had no gene match. The germline CDR1 and CDR2 sequences are SGHRS and YFSETQ. The full variable domain, its missing parts supplied by reference TRBV5-1 and TRBJ2-1, is KAGVTQTPRYLIKTRGQQVTLSCSPISGHRSVSWYQQTPGQGLQFLFEYFSETQRNKGNFPGRFSGRQFSNSRSEMNVSTLELGDSALYLCASQASGRSYNEQFFGPGTRLTVL.

The gene calls are TRBV20-1 and TRBJ2-1; 8 bases are a match to TRBD2. CDR3 length: 13 residues. V was clipped by 6 bases and J by 12 bases; unmatched bases: 13. The germline V gene has CDR1 DFQATT and CDR2 SNEGSKA (reference sequence). CDR3 in DNA: TGCAGTGCGAGGGTGGCGGGGGGACCTGGGCAGTTCTTC. It specifies CSARVAGGPGQFF.

CDR3 sequence reads: CASSWAGSYEQYF. CDR3 DNA sequence: TGTGCCAGCAGTTGGGCGGGCTCCTACGAGCAGTACTTC. This rearrangement joins TRBV6-2 or TRBV6-3 to TRBJ2-7, with a tentative D call TRBD2 (5 bases). The CDR3 totals 13 residues. Germline assignment: CDR1 MNHEY and CDR2 SVGEGT. With 4 bases removed from V and 0 bases from J, the gap between germline ends came to 7 bases.

This clonotype occurred a few times. The rearrangement uses TRBV15 and TRBJ2-5, with 9 bases fitting TRBD1. This CDR3 has 15 residues. Germline V gene data show CDR1 as LNHNV and CDR2 as YYDKDF (reference sequence). Trimming at V came to 4 bases and at J to 4 bases, leaving 7 bases not matched to a gene. CDR3 sequence: CATSTNRGPGETQYF. The CDR3 DNA reads TGTGCCACCAGCACAAACAGGGGGCCGGGAGAGACCCAGTACTTC.

This chain joins TRBV29-1 and TRBJ2-7; D not resolved. The CDR3 totals 12 residues. The germline CDR1 and CDR2 sequences are SQVTM and ANQGSEA. The ends were cut back, 4 bases at V and 5 bases at J, with 12 bases in the middle. The CDR3: CSVVWLGHEQYF. CDR3 bases: TGCAGCGTTGTTTGGTTGGGCCACGAGCAGTACTTC.

The chain employs TRBV29-1 and TRBJ1-2, with TRBD1 as a possible D gene (5 bases). V lost 6 bases to trimming and J lost 4 bases, with 21 bases between them. CDR1 and CDR2 (germline): SQVTM, ANQGSEA. This CDR3 region has 15 residues. CDR3 loop: CSVTLMGLKSYGYTF. As DNA, the CDR3 is TGCAGCGTCACTCTAATGGGACTGAAGAGCTATGGCTACACCTTC.

This clonotype was observed at least ten times. The V gene is TRBV6-6, the J gene TRBJ1-5, with 7 bases aligning to TRBD1. The CDR3 covers 13 residues. Trimming removed 6 bases from V and 1 base from J; junction bases left unmatched: 0. CDR1 MNHNY and CDR2 SVGAGI come from the germline V gene (reference sequence). DNA for the CDR3: TGTGCCAGCAGGACAGGGAGCAATCAGCCCCAGCATTTT. It translates to CASRTGSNQPQHF.

The V call is TRBV12-3 or TRBV12-4, the J call TRBJ2-4; D unclear. The J call may be wrong; the DNA end is better matched by TRBJ2-7. The CDR3 totals 15 residues. The CDR3 region has the DNA TGTGCCAGCAGTTTAAGGGCGGTCCGTTCCTACGAGCAGTACTTC. It yields the protein CASSLRAVRSYEQYF.

The chain joins TRBV7-2 to TRBJ2-4; no firm D call. Trimming took off 2 bases at V and 15 bases at J, with 17 bases between the two ends. CDR3 length: 13 amino acids. Looked up from germline, CDR1 is SGHTA and CDR2 is FQGNSA. The CDR3 loop is CASSLKGDNERYF. CDR3 bases: TGTGCCAGCAGCTTAAAAGGAGATAACGAGCGGTACTTC.

The rearrangement uses TRBV4-2 and TRBJ2-4, with D unclear. The V end lost 0 bases, the J end lost 0 bases, and 6 bases lay between the germline ends. Per the germline V gene, CDR1 is LGHNA and CDR2 is YNFKEQ. CDR3 size: 15 residues. The CDR3 reads CASSQEGSAKNIQYF. In nucleotides, the CDR3 is TGTGCCAGCAGCCAAGAGGGATCAGCCAAAAACATTCAGTACTTC.

The rearrangement joins TRBV20-1 to TRBJ2-7, with 8 bases lining up with TRBD1. Germline-derived CDR1 and CDR2 are DFQATT and SNEGSKA (reference sequence). The V and J ends lost 3 bases and 3 bases, in that order; junction bases with no gene match: 4. This CDR3 is 13 amino acids long. Written as DNA, the CDR3 is TGCAGTGCTAGTGAGACAGGGGACTACGAGCAGTACTTC. Amino acids: CSASETGDYEQYF.

This clonotype has only one observation. The CDR3 bases are TGTGCCACCAGCAGAGGATCCCTAGAGGGCCAAAGTTACAATGAGCAGTTCTTC. Protein sequence: CATSRGSLEGQSYNEQFF. This chain uses TRBV15 with TRBJ2-1; D might be TRBD2 (5 bases). Germline V gene lookup returns CDR1 LNHNV and CDR2 YYDKDF (reference sequence). The ends were cut back, 1 base at V and 4 bases at J, with 20 bases in the middle. This CDR3 comprises 18 residues. The whole variable domain, filled in from reference TRBV15 and TRBJ2-1, reads DAMVIQNPRYQVTQFGKPVTLSCSQTLNHNVMYWYQQKSSQAPKLLFHYYDKDFNNEADTPDNFQSRRPNTSFCFLDIRSPGLGDTAMYLCATSRGSLEGQSYNEQFFGPGTRLTVL.